Shown below are 5 T cell receptor beta chains from a single sample sequenced in a study of T-cell reconstitution after alpha-beta-depleted transplantation in children. Antigens for these TCRs are unknown. The study's findings and limits: One year after transplant, T-cell counts and diversity came mostly from newly produced T cells.

The library targeted TCRbeta and was prepared with unique molecular identifiers. TCRdb recomputed calls from the PCR reads with MiXCR, one row per CDR3 protein. The top ten hold approximately 8.6% of the sample, which has about 300,000 distinct CDR3 sequences, roughly 7.8% seen once. Sequences were derived from peripheral blood, sampled 360 days after TCRalphabeta/CD19-depleted stem cell transplant. These receptor sequences come from a female patient younger than 10 who had a stem cell transplant for Fanconi anemia, so the T cells may come from the graft donor.

This clonotype was counted many times. V gene TRBV13 combines with J gene TRBJ2-7, with 10 bases aligning to TRBD1. Trimming cost V 4 bases and J 4 bases; bases outside gene matches: 4. Germline V lookup: CDR1 PRHDT, CDR2 FYEKMQ (reference sequence). The CDR3 runs 14 residues. The CDR3 here is CASSWTGGRYEQYF. DNA of the CDR3: TGTGCCAGCAGCTGGACAGGGGGGAGGTACGAGCAGTACTTC.

Remarks on this clonotype: One end of the junction varies from germline; a read error may be responsible. The rearrangement joins TRBV12-3 or TRBV12-4 to TRBJ1-4, with D uncertain. CDR3 length equals 11 residues. The CDR3 reads CTSEGGEKLFF. The DNA for the CDR3 is TGTACCAGCGAGGGAGGGGAAAAACTGTTTTTT.

In this sample, this clonotype turned up many times. This chain uses TRBV9 with TRBJ2-1; D might be TRBD1 (6 bases). V gave up 1 base and J gave up 1 base, with 6 bases separating them. CDR3 length: 14 amino acids. Germline lookup yields CDR1 SGDLS and CDR2 YYNGEE. CDR3 loop: CASSVTGSYNEQFF. The DNA for the CDR3 is TGTGCCAGCAGCGTAACAGGGTCCTACAATGAGCAGTTCTTC.

The chain uses TRBV29-1 and TRBJ1-1; the match to TRBD1 covers 10 bases. Trimming cost V 6 bases and J 6 bases; bases outside gene matches: 10. The germline gives CDR1 SQVTM, CDR2 ANQGSEA. The CDR3 sequence is 14 residues long. CDR3 bases: TGCAGCGTCACGACAGGGGGCGCATCTTCTGAAGCTTTCTTT. It translates to CSVTTGGASSEAFF.

In its sample, this clonotype was seen many times. CDR3 sequence reads: CASRRQFSYNEQFF. In DNA form, the CDR3 reads TGTGCCAGCAGACGACAGTTCTCCTACAATGAGCAGTTCTTC. The genes are TRBV6-5 and TRBJ2-1; possibly TRBD1 for D (5 bases). Germline lookup yields CDR1 MNHEY and CDR2 SVGAGI. The CDR3 is made up of 14 amino acids. Trimming cost V 6 bases and J 0 bases, with 9 bases left between them.